This entry concerns a single TCR beta chain. This record comes from a study of blood T cell repertoires in COVID-19. This table comes from immunoSEQ multiplex PCR, and its TCRdb copy is limited to in-frame clones, with some not included. The table shows about 270,000 clones, with approximately 90% occurring only once. This TCR was recovered from a woman aged 40 to 55 with acute COVID-19. The sequencing sample was made of PBMCs or T cells enriched from blood (not recorded which).

The chain's CDR3 is CACGVSGMAYEQYF. The DNA of the CDR3 is TGTGCCTGCGGAGTTAGCGGGATGGCCTACGAGCAGTACTTC. The J gene is TRBJ2-7, the V gene TRBV6-5, with 8 nucleotides matching TRBD2. This CDR3 is 14 amino acids long. CDR1 is MNHEY and CDR2 is SVGAGI in the germline V gene. The V segment lost 11 bases and the J segment 2 bases; nucleotides outside the gene matches: 11.